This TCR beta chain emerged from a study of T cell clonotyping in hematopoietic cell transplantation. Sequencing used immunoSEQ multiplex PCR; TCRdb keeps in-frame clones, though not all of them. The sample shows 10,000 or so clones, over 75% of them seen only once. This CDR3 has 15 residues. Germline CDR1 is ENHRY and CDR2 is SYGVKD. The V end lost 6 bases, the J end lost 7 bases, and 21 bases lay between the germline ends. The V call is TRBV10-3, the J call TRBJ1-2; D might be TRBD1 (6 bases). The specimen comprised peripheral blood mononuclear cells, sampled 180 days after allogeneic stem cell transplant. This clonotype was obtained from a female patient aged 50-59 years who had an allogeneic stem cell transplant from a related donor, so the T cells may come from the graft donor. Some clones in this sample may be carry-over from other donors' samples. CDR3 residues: CAISHPGQLFGGYTF. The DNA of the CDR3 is TGTGCCATCAGCCACCCAGGACAGCTCTTTGGTGGCTACACCTTC.